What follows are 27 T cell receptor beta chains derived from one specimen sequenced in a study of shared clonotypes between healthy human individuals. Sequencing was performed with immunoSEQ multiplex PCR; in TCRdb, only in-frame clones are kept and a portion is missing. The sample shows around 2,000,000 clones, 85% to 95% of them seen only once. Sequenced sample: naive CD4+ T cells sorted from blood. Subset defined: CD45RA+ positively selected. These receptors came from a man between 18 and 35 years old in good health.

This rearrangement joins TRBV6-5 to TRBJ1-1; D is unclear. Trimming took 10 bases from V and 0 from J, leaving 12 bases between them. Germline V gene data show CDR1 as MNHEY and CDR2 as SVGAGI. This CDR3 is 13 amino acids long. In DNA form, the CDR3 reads TGTGCCACCCGGGAGACCCTGAACACTGAAGCTTTCTTT. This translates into CATRETLNTEAFF.

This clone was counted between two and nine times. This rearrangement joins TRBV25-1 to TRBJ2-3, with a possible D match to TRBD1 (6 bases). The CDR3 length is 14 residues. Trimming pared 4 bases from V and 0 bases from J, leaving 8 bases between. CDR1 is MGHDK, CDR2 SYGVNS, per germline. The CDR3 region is CASSGRGSTDTQYF. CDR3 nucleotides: TGTGCCAGCAGTGGCAGGGGAAGCACAGATACGCAGTATTTT. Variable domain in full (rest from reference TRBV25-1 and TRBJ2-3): EADIYQTPRYLVIGTGKKITLECSQTMGHDKMYWYQQDPGMELHLIHYSYGVNSTEKGDLSSESTVSRIRTEHFPLTLESARPSHTSQYLCASSGRGSTDTQYFGPGTRLTVL.

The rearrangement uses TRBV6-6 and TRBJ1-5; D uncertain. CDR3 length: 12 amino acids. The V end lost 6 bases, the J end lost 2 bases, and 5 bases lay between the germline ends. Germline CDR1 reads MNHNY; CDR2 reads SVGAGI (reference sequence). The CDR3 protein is CASSRGNQPQHF. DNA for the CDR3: TGTGCCAGCAGCCGAGGCAATCAGCCCCAGCATTTT.

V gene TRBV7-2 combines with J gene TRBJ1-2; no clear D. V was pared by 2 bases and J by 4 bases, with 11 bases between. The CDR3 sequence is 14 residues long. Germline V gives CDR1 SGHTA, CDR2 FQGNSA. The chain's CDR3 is CASSLMVASYGYTF. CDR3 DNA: TGTGCCAGCAGCTTAATGGTGGCAAGCTATGGCTACACCTTC. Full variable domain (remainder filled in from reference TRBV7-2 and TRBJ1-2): GAGVSQSPSNKVTEKGKDVELRCDPISGHTALYWYRQSLGQGLEFLIYFQGNSAPDKSGLPSDRFSAERTGGSVSTLTIQRTQQEDSAVYLCASSLMVASYGYTFGSGTRLTVV.

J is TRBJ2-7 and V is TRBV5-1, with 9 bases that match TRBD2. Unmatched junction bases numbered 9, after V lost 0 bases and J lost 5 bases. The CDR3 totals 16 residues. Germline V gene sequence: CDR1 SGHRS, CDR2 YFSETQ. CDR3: CASSLGIVAGGHEQYF. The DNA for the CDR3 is TGCGCCAGCAGCTTGGGCATCGTGGCGGGAGGGCACGAGCAGTACTTC. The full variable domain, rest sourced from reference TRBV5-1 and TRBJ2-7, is KAGVTQTPRYLIKTRGQQVTLSCSPISGHRSVSWYQQTPGQGLQFLFEYFSETQRNKGNFPGRFSGRQFSNSRSEMNVSTLELGDSALYLCASSLGIVAGGHEQYFGPGTRLTVT.

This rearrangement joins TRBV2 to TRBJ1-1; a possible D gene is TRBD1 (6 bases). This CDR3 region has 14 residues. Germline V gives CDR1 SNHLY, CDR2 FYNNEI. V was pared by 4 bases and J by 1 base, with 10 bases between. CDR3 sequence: CASSVQGANTEAFF. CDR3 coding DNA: TGTGCCAGCAGTGTACAGGGAGCGAACACTGAAGCTTTCTTT.

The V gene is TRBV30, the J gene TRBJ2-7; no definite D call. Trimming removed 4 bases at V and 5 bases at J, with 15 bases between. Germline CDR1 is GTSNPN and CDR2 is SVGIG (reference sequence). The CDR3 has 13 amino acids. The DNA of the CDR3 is TGTGCCTGGACTGACCAACCGGTCCACGAGCAGTACTTC. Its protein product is CAWTDQPVHEQYF.

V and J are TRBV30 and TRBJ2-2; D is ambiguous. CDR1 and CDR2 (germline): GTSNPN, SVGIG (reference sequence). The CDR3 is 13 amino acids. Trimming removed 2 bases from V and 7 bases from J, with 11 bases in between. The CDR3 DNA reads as TGTGCCTGGAGTCTGGGCCCCGACGGGGAGCTGTTTTTT. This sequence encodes CAWSLGPDGELFF. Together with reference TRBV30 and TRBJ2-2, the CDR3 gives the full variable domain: SQTIHQWPATLVQPVGSPLSLECTVEGTSNPNLYWYRQAAGRGLQLLFYSVGIGQISSEVPQNLSASRPQDRQFILSSKKLLLSDSGFYLCAWSLGPDGELFFGEGSRLTVL.

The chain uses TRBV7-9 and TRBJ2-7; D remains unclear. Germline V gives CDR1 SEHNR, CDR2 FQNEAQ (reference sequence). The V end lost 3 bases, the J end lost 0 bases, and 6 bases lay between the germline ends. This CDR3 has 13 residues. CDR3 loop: CASSFASSYEQYF. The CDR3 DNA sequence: TGTGCCAGCAGCTTTGCCAGCTCCTACGAGCAGTACTTC.

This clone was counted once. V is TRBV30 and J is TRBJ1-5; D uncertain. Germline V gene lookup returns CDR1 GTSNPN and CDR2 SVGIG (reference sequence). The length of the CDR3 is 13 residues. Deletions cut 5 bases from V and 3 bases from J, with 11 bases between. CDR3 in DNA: TGTGCCTGGGCCGAACAGCCCAATCAGCCCCAGCATTTT. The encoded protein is CAWAEQPNQPQHF.

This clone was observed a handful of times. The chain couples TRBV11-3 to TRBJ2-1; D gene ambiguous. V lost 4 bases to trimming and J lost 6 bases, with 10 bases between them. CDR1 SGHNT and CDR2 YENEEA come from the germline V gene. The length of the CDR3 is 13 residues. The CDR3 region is CASSSPVTNEQFF. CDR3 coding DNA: TGTGCCAGCAGCTCTCCTGTAACCAATGAGCAGTTCTTC.

The CDR3 reads CASSQVSYNEKLFF. CDR3 sequence (DNA): TGCGCCAGCAGCCAAGTCTCTTATAATGAAAAACTGTTTTTT. V is TRBV4-3 and J is TRBJ1-4; no definite D call. Germline CDR1 is LGHNA and CDR2 is YSLEER. The ends were cut back, 1 base at V and 4 bases at J, with 7 bases in the middle. The CDR3 is made up of 14 amino acids.

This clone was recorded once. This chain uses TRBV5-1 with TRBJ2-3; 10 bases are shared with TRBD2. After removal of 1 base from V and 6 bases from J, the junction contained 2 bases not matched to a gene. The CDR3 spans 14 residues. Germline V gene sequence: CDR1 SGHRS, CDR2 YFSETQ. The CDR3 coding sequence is TGCGCCAGCAGCTTGACTAGCGGGGTTGATACGCAGTATTTT. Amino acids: CASSLTSGVDTQYF.

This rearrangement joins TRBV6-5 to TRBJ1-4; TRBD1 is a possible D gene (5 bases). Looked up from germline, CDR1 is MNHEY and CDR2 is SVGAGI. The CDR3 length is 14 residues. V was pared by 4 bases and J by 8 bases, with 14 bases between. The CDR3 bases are TGTGCCAGCAGTTCTGGACGGGGGAACGAAAAACTGTTTTTT. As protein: CASSSGRGNEKLFF.

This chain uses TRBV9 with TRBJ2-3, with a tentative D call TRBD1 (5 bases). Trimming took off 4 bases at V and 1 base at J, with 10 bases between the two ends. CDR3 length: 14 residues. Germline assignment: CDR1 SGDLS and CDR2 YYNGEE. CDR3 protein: CASSSGLGTDTQYF. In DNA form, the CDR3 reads TGTGCCAGCAGCTCAGGGCTCGGCACAGATACGCAGTATTTT.

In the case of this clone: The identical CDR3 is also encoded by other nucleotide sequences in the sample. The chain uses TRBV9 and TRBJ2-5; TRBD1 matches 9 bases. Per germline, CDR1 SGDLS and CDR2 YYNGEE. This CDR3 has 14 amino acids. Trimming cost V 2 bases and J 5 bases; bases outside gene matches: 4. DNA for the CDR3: TGTGCCAGCAGCGTCGGACAGGGGCAGGAGACCCAGTACTTC. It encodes CASSVGQGQETQYF. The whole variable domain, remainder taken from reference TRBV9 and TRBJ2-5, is DSGVTQTPKHLITATGQRVTLRCSPRSGDLSVYWYQQSLDQGLQFLIQYYNGEERAKGNILERFSAQQFPDLHSELNLSSLELGDSALYFCASSVGQGQETQYFGPGTRLLVL.

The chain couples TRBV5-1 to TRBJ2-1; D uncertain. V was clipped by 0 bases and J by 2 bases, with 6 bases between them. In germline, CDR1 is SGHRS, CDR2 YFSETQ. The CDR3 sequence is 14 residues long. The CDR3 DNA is TGCGCCAGCAGCTTGGCGGCAGCCTACAATGAGCAGTTCTTC. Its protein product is CASSLAAAYNEQFF.

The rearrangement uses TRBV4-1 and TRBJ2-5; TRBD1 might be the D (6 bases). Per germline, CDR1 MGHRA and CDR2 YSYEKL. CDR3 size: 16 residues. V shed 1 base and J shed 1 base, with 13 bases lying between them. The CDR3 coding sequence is TGCGCCAGCAGCCAAGGTGGCAGGGGAATCCAAGAGACCCAGTACTTC. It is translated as CASSQGGRGIQETQYF.

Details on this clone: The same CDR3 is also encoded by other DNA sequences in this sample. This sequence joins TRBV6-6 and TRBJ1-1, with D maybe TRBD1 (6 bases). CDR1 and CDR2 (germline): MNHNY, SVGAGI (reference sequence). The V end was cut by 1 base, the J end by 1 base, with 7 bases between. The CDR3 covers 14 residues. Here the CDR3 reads CASSYLQGNTEAFF. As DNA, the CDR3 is TGTGCCAGCAGTTACTTACAGGGGAACACTGAAGCTTTCTTT.

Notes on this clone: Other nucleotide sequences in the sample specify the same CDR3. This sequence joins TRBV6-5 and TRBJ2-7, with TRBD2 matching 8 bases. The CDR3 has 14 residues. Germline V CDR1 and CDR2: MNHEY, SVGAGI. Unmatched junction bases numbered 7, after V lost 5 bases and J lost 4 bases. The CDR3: CASSQRGPSYEQYF. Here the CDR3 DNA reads TGTGCCAGCAGTCAGCGGGGGCCGTCGTACGAGCAGTACTTC.

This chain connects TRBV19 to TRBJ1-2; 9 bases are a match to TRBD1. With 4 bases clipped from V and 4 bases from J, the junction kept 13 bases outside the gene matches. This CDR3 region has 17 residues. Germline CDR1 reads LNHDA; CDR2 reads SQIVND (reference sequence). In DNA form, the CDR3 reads TGTGCCAGTAGTAGCCCTTTCCGGGACAGGGCCAGCTATGGCTACACCTTC. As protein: CASSSPFRDRASYGYTF.

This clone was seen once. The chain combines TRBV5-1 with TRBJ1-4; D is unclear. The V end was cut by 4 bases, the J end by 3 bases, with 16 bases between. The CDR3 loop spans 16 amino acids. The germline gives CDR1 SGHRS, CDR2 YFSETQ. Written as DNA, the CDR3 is TGCGCCAGCAGCCCTGGACGGATGCGGGCTAATGAAAAACTGTTTTTT. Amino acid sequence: CASSPGRMRANEKLFF.

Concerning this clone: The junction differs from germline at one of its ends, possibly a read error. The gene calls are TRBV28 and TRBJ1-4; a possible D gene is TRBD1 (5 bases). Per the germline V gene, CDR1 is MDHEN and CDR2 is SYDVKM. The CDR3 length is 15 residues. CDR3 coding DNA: TGTGCCAGCAGTTCTAGGGGTCAGGTTAATGAAAAGCTGTTTTTT. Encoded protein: CASSSRGQVNEKLFF.

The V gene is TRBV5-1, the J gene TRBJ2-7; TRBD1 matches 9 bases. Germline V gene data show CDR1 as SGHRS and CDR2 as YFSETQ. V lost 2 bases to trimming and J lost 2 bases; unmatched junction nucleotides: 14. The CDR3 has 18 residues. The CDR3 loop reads CASSLSLGRGQGAYEQYF. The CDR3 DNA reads TGCGCCAGCAGCTTAAGTTTAGGTCGGGGACAGGGTGCCTACGAGCAGTACTTC. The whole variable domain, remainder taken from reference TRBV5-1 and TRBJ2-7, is KAGVTQTPRYLIKTRGQQVTLSCSPISGHRSVSWYQQTPGQGLQFLFEYFSETQRNKGNFPGRFSGRQFSNSRSEMNVSTLELGDSALYLCASSLSLGRGQGAYEQYFGPGTRLTVT.

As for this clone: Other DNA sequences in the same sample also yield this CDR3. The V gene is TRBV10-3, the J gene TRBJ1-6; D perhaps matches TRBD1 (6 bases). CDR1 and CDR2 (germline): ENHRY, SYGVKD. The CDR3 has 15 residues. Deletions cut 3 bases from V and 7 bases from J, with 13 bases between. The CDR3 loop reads CAISDLRDTNSPLHF. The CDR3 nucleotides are TGTGCCATCAGTGACCTCCGGGACACAAATTCACCCCTCCACTTT.

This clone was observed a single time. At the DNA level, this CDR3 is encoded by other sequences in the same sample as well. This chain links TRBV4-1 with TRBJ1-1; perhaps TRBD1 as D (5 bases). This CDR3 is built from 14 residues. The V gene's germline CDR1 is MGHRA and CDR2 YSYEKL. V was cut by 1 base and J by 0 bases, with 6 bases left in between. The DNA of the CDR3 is TGCGCCAGCAGCCAAGGGGGCCTGAACACTGAAGCTTTCTTT. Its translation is CASSQGGLNTEAFF.

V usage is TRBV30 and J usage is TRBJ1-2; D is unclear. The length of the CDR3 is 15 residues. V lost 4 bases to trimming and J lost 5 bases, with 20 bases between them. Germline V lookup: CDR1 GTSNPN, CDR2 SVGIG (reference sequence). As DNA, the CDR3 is TGTGCCTGGACCCACCCCGGGCTCGGAGGATATGGCTACACCTTC. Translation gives CAWTHPGLGGYGYTF. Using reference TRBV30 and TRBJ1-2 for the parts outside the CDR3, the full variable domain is SQTIHQWPATLVQPVGSPLSLECTVEGTSNPNLYWYRQAAGRGLQLLFYSVGIGQISSEVPQNLSASRPQDRQFILSSKKLLLSDSGFYLCAWTHPGLGGYGYTFGSGTRLTVV.